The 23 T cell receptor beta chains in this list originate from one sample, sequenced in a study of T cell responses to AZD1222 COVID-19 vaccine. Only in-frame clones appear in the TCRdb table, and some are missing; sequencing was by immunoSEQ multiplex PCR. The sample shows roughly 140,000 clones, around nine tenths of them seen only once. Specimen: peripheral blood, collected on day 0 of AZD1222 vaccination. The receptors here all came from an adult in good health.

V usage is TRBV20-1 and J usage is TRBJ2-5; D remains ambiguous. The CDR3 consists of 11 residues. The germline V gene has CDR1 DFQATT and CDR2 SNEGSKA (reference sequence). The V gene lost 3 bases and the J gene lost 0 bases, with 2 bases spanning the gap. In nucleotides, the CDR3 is TGCAGTGCTAGGGACCAAGAGACCCAGTACTTC. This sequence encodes CSARDQETQYF.

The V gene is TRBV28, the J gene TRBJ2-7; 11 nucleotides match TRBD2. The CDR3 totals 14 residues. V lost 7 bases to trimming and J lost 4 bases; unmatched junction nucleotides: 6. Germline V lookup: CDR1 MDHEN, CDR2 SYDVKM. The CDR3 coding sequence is TGTGCCAGCAACTCTCTAGCGGGAGGTTACGAGCAGTACTTC. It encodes CASNSLAGGYEQYF.

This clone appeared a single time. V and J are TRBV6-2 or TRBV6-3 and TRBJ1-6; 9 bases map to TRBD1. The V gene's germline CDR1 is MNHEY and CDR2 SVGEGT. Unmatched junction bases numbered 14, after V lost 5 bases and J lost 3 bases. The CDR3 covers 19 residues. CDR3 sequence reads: CASSPEPGQGLFYNSPLHF. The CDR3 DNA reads TGTGCCAGCAGTCCGGAACCGGGACAGGGCCTCTTCTATAATTCACCCCTCCACTTT.

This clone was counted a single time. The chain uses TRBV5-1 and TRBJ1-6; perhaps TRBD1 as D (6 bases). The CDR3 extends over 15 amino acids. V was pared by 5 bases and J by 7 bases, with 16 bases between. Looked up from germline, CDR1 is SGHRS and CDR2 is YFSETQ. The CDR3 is CASSSVGGRNSPLHF. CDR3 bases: TGCGCCAGCAGTTCCGTGGGGGGGCGGAATTCACCCCTCCACTTT.

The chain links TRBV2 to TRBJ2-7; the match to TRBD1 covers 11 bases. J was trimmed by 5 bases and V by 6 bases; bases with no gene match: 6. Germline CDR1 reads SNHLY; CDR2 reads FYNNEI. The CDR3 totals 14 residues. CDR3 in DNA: TGTGCCAGCAGGGGGACAGGGGGTCTCGACGAGCAGTACTTC. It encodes CASRGTGGLDEQYF.

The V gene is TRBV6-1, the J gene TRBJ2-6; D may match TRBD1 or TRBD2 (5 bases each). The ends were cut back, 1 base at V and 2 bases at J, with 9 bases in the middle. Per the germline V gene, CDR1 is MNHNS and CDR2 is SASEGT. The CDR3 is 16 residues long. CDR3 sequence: CASSEEEGTGANVLTF. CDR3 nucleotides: TGTGCCAGCAGTGAAGAAGAGGGGACTGGGGCCAACGTCCTGACTTTC.

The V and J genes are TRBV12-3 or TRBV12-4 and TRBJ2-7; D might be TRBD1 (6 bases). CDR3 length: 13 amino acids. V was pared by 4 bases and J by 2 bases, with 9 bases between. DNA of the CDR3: TGTGCCAGCAGTTCAGGGGACCCCTACGAGCAGTACTTC. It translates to CASSSGDPYEQYF.

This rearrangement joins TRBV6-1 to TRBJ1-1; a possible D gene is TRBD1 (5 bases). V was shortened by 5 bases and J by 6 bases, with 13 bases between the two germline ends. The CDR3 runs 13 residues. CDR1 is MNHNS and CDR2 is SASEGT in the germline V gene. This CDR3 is CASSSGGDPEAFF. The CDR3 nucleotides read TGTGCCAGCAGTTCCGGGGGAGATCCTGAAGCTTTCTTT.

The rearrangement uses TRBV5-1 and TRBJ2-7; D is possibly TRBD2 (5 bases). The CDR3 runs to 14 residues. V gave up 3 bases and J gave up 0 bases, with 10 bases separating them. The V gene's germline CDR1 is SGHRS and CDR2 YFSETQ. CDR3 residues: CASSYGILSYEQYF. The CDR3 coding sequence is TGCGCCAGCAGCTACGGGATACTCTCCTACGAGCAGTACTTC.

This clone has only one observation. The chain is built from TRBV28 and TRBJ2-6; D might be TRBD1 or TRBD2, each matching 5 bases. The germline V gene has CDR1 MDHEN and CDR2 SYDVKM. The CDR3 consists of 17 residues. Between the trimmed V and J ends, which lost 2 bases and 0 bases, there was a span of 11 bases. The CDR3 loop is CASSLLGVGSGANVLTF. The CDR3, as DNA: TGTGCCAGCAGTTTACTGGGGGTGGGCTCTGGGGCCAACGTCCTGACTTTC.

The CDR3 protein is CASSLAGSDSNQPQHF. CDR3 sequence (DNA): TGTGCCAGCAGCTTGGCCGGGTCAGATAGCAATCAGCCCCAGCATTTT. V and J are TRBV5-4 and TRBJ1-5; D unclear. Trimming took 0 bases from V and 0 from J, leaving 10 bases between them. The CDR3 length is 16 residues. Germline lookup yields CDR1 SGHNT and CDR2 YYREEE (reference sequence). The full variable domain, with the rest looked up from reference TRBV5-4 and TRBJ1-5, is ETGVTQSPTHLIKTRGQQVTLRCSSQSGHNTVSWYQQALGQGPQFIFQYYREEENGRGNFPPRFSGLQFPNYSSELNVNALELDDSALYLCASSLAGSDSNQPQHFGDGTRLSIL.

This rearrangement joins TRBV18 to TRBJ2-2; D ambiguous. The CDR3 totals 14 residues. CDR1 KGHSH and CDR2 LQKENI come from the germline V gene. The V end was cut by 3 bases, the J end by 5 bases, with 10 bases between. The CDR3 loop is CASSPLEITGELFF. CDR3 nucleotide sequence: TGTGCCAGCTCACCCTTGGAAATAACCGGGGAGCTGTTTTTT.

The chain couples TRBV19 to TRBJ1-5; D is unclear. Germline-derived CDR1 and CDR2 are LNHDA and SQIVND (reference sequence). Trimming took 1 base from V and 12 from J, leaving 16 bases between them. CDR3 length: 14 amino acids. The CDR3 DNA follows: TGTGCCAGTAGTATAGTGGCAGGTAATTTAATCCAGCATTTT. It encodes CASSIVAGNLIQHF.

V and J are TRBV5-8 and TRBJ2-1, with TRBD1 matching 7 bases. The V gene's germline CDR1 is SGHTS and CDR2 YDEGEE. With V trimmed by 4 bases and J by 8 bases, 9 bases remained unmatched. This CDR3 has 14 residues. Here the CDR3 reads CASSTNRGYDEQFF. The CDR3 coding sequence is TGTGCCAGCAGCACTAACAGGGGTTACGATGAGCAGTTCTTC. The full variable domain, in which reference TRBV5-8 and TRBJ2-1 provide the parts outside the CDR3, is EAGVTQSPTHLIKTRGQQATLRCSPISGHTSVYWYQQALGLGLQFLLWYDEGEERNRGNFPPRFSGRQFPNYSSELNVNALELEDSALYLCASSTNRGYDEQFFGPGTRLTVL.

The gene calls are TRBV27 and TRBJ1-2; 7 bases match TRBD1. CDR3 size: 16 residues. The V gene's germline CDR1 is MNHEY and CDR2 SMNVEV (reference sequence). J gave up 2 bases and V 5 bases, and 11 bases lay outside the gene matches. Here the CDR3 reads CASSEIPRGQNYGYTF. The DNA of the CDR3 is TGTGCCAGCAGTGAGATCCCTCGGGGACAGAACTATGGCTACACCTTC.

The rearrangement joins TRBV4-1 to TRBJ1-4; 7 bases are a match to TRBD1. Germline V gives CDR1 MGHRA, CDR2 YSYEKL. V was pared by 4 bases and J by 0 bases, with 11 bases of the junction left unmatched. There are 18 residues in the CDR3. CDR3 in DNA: TGCGCCAGCAGCCCCAGACAGGGAGCGAAGGCAACTAATGAAAAACTGTTTTTT. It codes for CASSPRQGAKATNEKLFF.

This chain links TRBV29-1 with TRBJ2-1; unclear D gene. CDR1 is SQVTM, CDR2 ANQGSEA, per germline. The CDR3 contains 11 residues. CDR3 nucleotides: TGCAGTGGAAGCTCCTACAATGAGCAGTTCTTC. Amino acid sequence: CSGSSYNEQFF.

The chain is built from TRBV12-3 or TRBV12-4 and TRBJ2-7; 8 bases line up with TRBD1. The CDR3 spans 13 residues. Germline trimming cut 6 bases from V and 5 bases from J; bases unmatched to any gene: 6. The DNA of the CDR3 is TGTGCCAGCAGGACCCAGGGGGCCAACGAGCAGTACTTC. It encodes CASRTQGANEQYF.

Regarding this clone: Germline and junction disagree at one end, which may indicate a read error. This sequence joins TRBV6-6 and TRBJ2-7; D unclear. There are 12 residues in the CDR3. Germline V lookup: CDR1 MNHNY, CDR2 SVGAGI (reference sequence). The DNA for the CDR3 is TGTGCCAGCAGTTCAGACTCCTACGCGCAGTACTTC. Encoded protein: CASSSDSYAQYF.

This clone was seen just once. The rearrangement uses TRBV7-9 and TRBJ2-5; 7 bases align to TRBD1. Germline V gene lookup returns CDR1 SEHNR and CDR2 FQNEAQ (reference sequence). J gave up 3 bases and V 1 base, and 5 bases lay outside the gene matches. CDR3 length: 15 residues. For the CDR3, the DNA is TGTGCCAGCAGCTTAGGCAGGGGGTTGGAAGAGACCCAGTACTTC. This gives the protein CASSLGRGLEETQYF.

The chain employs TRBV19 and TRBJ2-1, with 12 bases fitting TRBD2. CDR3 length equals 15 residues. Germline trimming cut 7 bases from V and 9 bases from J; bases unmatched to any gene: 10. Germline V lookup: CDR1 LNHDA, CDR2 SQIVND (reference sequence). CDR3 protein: CASTELAGGWGEQFF. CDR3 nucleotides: TGTGCCAGTACCGAACTAGCGGGAGGATGGGGTGAGCAGTTCTTC.

In nucleotides, the CDR3 is TGTGCCAGCAGGGGTCCGGACAGATCGACCTATGGCTACACCTTC. The encoded protein is CASRGPDRSTYGYTF. The rearrangement joins TRBV28 to TRBJ1-2; D is perhaps TRBD1 (6 bases). This CDR3 spans 15 amino acids. Trimming removed 6 bases at V and 4 bases at J, with 18 bases between. In germline, CDR1 is MDHEN, CDR2 SYDVKM.

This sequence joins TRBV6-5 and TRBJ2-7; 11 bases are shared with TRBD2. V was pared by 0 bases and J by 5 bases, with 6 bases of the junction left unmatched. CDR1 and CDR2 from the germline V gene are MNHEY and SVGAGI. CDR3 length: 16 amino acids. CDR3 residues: CASSYSTSGIFHEQYF. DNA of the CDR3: TGTGCCAGCAGTTACTCGACTAGCGGGATCTTCCACGAGCAGTACTTC.